This passage covers 20 T cell receptor beta chains from one sample sequenced in a study of beta chain features in type 1 diabetes. The antigens these receptors bind are not known. As every portion of the isolated RNA was reverse transcribed, the sequencing read expressed TCRB transcripts. Data came from immunoSEQ multiplex PCR; TCRdb stores just in-frame clones and leaves some out. Of 640,000 or so clones in the sample, 13% were seen once. Overall study results and limits: There was a moderate but significant shortening of TCRB CDR3s in all four CD4+ subsets of Type 1 diabetes patients.

The sample comprised naive CD4+ T cells from blood. These receptors all come from a man between 18 and 35 years old with type 1 diabetes.

This clone was recorded a few times. The chain combines TRBV5-4 with TRBJ2-3, with TRBD1 matching 9 bases. Germline lookup yields CDR1 SGHNT and CDR2 YYREEE (reference sequence). With V trimmed by 2 bases and J by 5 bases, 6 bases remained unmatched. The CDR3 consists of 15 residues. CDR3 region: CASSFTGGEGDTQYF. The CDR3 coding sequence is TGTGCCAGCAGCTTTACAGGGGGCGAGGGAGATACGCAGTATTTT.

This chain connects TRBV6-6 to TRBJ1-5, with D possibly matching TRBD1 (6 bases). This CDR3 comprises 14 residues. The germline CDR1 and CDR2 sequences are MNHNY and SVGAGI (reference sequence). The V end lost 8 bases, the J end lost 6 bases, and 17 bases lay between the germline ends. The CDR3: CASLEGEWGQPQHF. The DNA for the CDR3 is TGTGCCAGCCTAGAGGGGGAATGGGGTCAGCCCCAGCATTTT.

This clone was observed a handful of times. This chain uses TRBV29-1 with TRBJ2-3; 9 bases agree with TRBD2. The ends lost 0 bases at V and 1 base at J; junction bases unmatched: 8. Germline lookup yields CDR1 SQVTM and CDR2 ANQGSEA. This CDR3 comprises 17 residues. The CDR3 sequence: CSVEDYSASGGTDTQYF. In DNA form, the CDR3 reads TGCAGCGTTGAAGATTATTCGGCTAGCGGGGGCACAGATACGCAGTATTTT.

This clone was observed a handful of times. The chain joins TRBV7-7 to TRBJ2-5, with TRBD2 identical over 8 bases. This CDR3 comprises 14 residues. The junction had 5 bases not matched to a gene; V was cut back by 4 bases and J by 4 bases. CDR1 and CDR2 from the germline V gene are SSHAT and FNYEAQ (reference sequence). CDR3: CASSSGLAGETQYF. CDR3 in DNA: TGTGCCAGCAGCTCCGGACTAGCTGGAGAGACCCAGTACTTC.

V and J are TRBV7-9 and TRBJ2-3, with 9 bases fitting TRBD1. CDR3 length equals 14 residues. V shed 7 bases, J shed 4 bases, and the junction held 6 bases outside the gene matches. CDR1 and CDR2 (germline): SEHNR, FQNEAQ (reference sequence). The DNA for the CDR3 is TGTGCCAGCACTACGACAGGGGGGTCAGATACGCAGTATTTT. Translated, it gives CASTTTGGSDTQYF.

V gene TRBV19 combines with J gene TRBJ2-1, with 15 bases identical to TRBD2. The germline CDR1 and CDR2 sequences are LNHDA and SQIVND (reference sequence). Trimming cost V 10 bases and J 2 bases; bases outside gene matches: 6. The CDR3 runs 16 residues. DNA of the CDR3: TGTGCCACCCGCGGACTAGCGGGGGGGCCCTACAATGAGCAGTTCTTC. It codes for CATRGLAGGPYNEQFF.

This clone was observed a few times. The chain combines TRBV2 with TRBJ1-6, with 7 nucleotides matching TRBD1. Germline V lookup: CDR1 SNHLY, CDR2 FYNNEI. The CDR3 has 13 amino acids. The junction had 6 bases not matched to a gene; V was cut back by 7 bases and J by 9 bases. The CDR3 is CASTGQASSPLHF. CDR3 sequence (DNA): TGTGCCAGCACTGGACAGGCAAGTTCACCCCTCCACTTT.

This clone was recorded a few times. The sample has other DNA sequences that encode this CDR3 too. V gene TRBV25-1 combines with J gene TRBJ2-3, with D maybe TRBD1 (5 bases). This CDR3 is 15 amino acids long. Deletions cut 2 bases from V and 2 bases from J, with 11 bases between. Germline V lookup: CDR1 MGHDK, CDR2 SYGVNS. This CDR3 is CASSEPRGVTDTQYF. The CDR3 bases are TGTGCCAGCAGTGAACCAAGGGGCGTCACAGATACGCAGTATTTT.

This clone was observed a single time. The J gene is TRBJ2-7, the V gene TRBV7-2, with D hard to call. Germline CDR1 reads SGHTA; CDR2 reads FQGNSA. The CDR3 runs to 14 residues. V shed 5 bases and J shed 0 bases, with 11 bases lying between them. CDR3 nucleotides: TGTGCCAGCAGCCAGACACTCCCCTCCTACGAGCAGTACTTC. Protein sequence: CASSQTLPSYEQYF.

This clone was observed a few times. This chain connects TRBV1 to TRBJ2-1; TRBD2 is the table's D call, not checked against the DNA. TRBV1 is a pseudogene. This CDR3 spans 16 amino acids. CDR3 bases: TGCACCAGCAGCTCCCAAGGCACTAGCGGGGGACATGAGCAGTTCTTC. Protein product: CTSSSQGTSGGHEQFF.

There are a few counts of this clone. In the same sample, other DNA sequences code for this CDR3. The CDR3 coding sequence is TGTGCCAGCAGCTTGGCGGCGGGGGGGCCCTACGAGCAGTACTTC. Its protein product is CASSLAAGGPYEQYF. The chain recombines TRBV7-2 with TRBJ2-7; 9 positions agree with TRBD2. CDR1 is SGHTA, CDR2 FQGNSA, per germline. There are 15 residues in the CDR3. After removal of 3 bases from V and 2 bases from J, the junction contained 5 bases not matched to a gene.

V is TRBV9 and J is TRBJ1-4; D ambiguous. The germline V gene has CDR1 SGDLS and CDR2 YYNGEE. CDR3 length: 17 amino acids. V gave up 4 bases and J gave up 8 bases, with 24 bases separating them. The chain's CDR3 is CASSRQDRQLMWEKLFF. As DNA, the CDR3 is TGTGCCAGCAGCCGTCAAGACCGACAACTAATGTGGGAAAAACTGTTTTTT.

The genes are TRBV30 and TRBJ2-5; 7 bases align to TRBD1. The V gene's germline CDR1 is GTSNPN and CDR2 SVGIG (reference sequence). The CDR3 is 13 residues long. The junction had 1 base not matched to a gene; V was cut back by 1 base and J by 2 bases. In DNA, the CDR3 is TGTGCCTGGAGTGCGGGACAGCAAGAGACCCAGTACTTC. Protein product: CAWSAGQQETQYF.

About this clone: The sample has other DNA sequences that encode this CDR3 too. V is TRBV10-3 and J is TRBJ2-7; D is undetermined. Germline values: CDR1 ENHRY, CDR2 SYGVKD. V was trimmed by 4 bases and J by 0 bases, leaving 4 bases between them. The CDR3 extends over 12 amino acids. The CDR3 nucleotides read TGTGCCATCAGTGGAGACTCCTACGAGCAGTACTTC. Encoded protein: CAISGDSYEQYF.

This clone was counted a single time. The chain couples TRBV6-5 to TRBJ1-4; D not resolved. The germline V and J ends were trimmed by 6 bases and 8 bases, with 16 bases remaining between them. CDR3 length: 14 amino acids. CDR1 is MNHEY and CDR2 is SVGAGI in the germline V gene. This CDR3 reads CASSRALRGEKLFF. DNA of the CDR3: TGTGCCAGCAGCCGGGCCCTACGAGGCGAAAAACTGTTTTTT.

This clone was counted only a few times. This sequence joins TRBV7-8 and TRBJ2-1, with D maybe TRBD2 (5 bases). V lost 6 bases to trimming and J lost 0 bases, with 12 bases between them. From germline, CDR1 is SGHVS and CDR2 FQNEAQ. The CDR3 sequence is 15 residues long. CDR3 sequence: CASRTDWRSYNEQFF. CDR3 nucleotide sequence: TGTGCCAGCAGGACGGACTGGCGCTCCTACAATGAGCAGTTCTTC.

This clone was seen a handful of times. The rearrangement uses TRBV5-1 and TRBJ1-2; D gene unclear. Looked up from germline, CDR1 is SGHRS and CDR2 is YFSETQ. The CDR3 consists of 14 residues. V gave up 4 bases and J gave up 8 bases, with 18 bases separating them. The CDR3 DNA is TGCGCCAGCAGCCCCCTCGGGATCCAACTGGGCTACACCTTC. Translated, it gives CASSPLGIQLGYTF.

This chain uses TRBV30 with TRBJ1-4; D is perhaps TRBD1 (5 bases). With 2 bases removed from V and 7 bases from J, the gap between germline ends came to 17 bases. The V gene's germline CDR1 is GTSNPN and CDR2 SVGIG (reference sequence). The CDR3 covers 15 residues. The CDR3 DNA follows: TGTGCCTGGAGTCCTCTTGGGGGGAACGGTGAAAAACTGTTTTTT. Translating it yields CAWSPLGGNGEKLFF.

The rearrangement links TRBV15 to TRBJ1-1; tentatively, D is TRBD1 (5 bases). Trimming shortened V by 8 bases and J by 6 bases, and 16 bases separated the two germline ends. This CDR3 region has 13 residues. The germline V gene encodes CDR1 LNHNV and CDR2 YYDKDF (reference sequence). The CDR3 nucleotides are TGTGCCACCTACAGGTCTTTGGGGGCTGAAGCTTTCTTT. Protein: CATYRSLGAEAFF.

In its sample, this clone was seen a few times. This chain joins TRBV9 and TRBJ2-2, with 7 nucleotides matching TRBD2. CDR3 size: 16 residues. Per germline, CDR1 SGDLS and CDR2 YYNGEE. The V gene end was trimmed by 4 bases and the J gene end by 8 bases; junction bases not matched to a gene: 14. The CDR3 bases are TGTGCCAGCAGCAGGGCCCTAGCGGTCAAGGTGGGGGAGCTGTTTTTT. Translated: CASSRALAVKVGELFF.